This record looks at one T cell receptor (beta chain) sequence and its context. The data derive from a study of T cells in Graves' hyperthyroidism and ophthalmopathy. The V gene's germline CDR1 is DFQATT and CDR2 SNEGSKA (reference sequence). Trimming removed 6 bases at V and 0 bases at J, with 15 bases between. The CDR3 has 15 residues. Using RNA transcripts as the source, TCR beta CDR3 regions were amplified. An initial round of RT-PCR targeting the TCR CDR3 relied on the HTBI primer set. MiXCR, run by TCRdb on the multiplex PCR reads, gives a single entry per CDR3 protein. The sample includes 700,000 or so distinct CDR3 sequences, 15% to 20% of them seen just once.

The origin of this receptor is a man younger than 30 with Graves' hyperthyroidism. V gene TRBV20-1 combines with J gene TRBJ2-1; D may be TRBD2 (6 bases). The sample consisted of blood. This CDR3 reads CSASLRERSYNEQFF. CDR3 coding DNA: TGCAGTGCGTCTTTACGGGAGCGCTCCTACAATGAGCAGTTCTTC.